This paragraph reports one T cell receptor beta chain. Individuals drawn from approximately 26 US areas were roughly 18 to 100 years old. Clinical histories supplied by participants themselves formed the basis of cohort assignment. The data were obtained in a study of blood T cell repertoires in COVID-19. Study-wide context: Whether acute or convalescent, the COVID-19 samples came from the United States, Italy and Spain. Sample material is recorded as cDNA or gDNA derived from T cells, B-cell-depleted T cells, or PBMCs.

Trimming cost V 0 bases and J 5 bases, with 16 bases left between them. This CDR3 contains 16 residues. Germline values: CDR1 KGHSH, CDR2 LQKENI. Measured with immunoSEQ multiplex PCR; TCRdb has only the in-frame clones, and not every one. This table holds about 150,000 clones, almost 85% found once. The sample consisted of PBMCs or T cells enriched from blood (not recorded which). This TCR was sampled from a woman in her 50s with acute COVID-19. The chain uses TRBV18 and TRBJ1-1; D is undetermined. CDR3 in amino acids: CASSPPAVLDDTEAFF. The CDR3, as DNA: TGTGCCAGCTCACCACCGGCGGTCTTAGACGATACTGAAGCTTTCTTT.